Each of the 3 T cell receptor beta chains below was sequenced from the same sample in a study of response to subunit inactivated influenza vaccine. Each CDR3 protein gets one entry after TCRdb re-called the RT-PCR reads with MiXCR. The sample includes about 530,000 distinct CDR3 sequences, approximately 12% seen only once; the top ten take around 9.6%. The source material was PBMCs from blood, sampled on the day of vaccination. Receptor source: a man in his fifties or sixties who received an inactivated influenza vaccine.

The sample holds many counts of this clonotype. The rearrangement uses TRBV28 and TRBJ2-3; 9 bases match TRBD1. Germline loops: CDR1 MDHEN, CDR2 SYDVKM. The CDR3 is 16 amino acids. The ends lost 4 bases at V and 4 bases at J; junction bases unmatched: 9. CDR3 coding DNA: TGTGCCAGCAGTTCCTGGACAGGGGCGCTCTCAGATACGCAGTATTTT. This gives the protein CASSSWTGALSDTQYF.

This clonotype was recorded a few times. The rearrangement joins TRBV11-2 to TRBJ2-1; D may be TRBD2 (7 bases). V shed 5 bases and J shed 8 bases, with 10 bases lying between them. This CDR3 comprises 12 residues. The germline V gene has CDR1 SGHAT and CDR2 FQNNGV. DNA for the CDR3: TGTGCCAGCAGCGGGGGGGCGGATGAGCAGTTCTTC. This encodes CASSGGADEQFF.

This clonotype came up a few times. V is TRBV13 and J is TRBJ2-7; tentatively, D is TRBD2 (6 bases). This CDR3 comprises 16 residues. V lost 6 bases and J lost 0, with 18 bases in between. Germline CDR1 PRHDT, CDR2 FYEKMQ (reference sequence). The CDR3 nucleotides read TGTGCCAGCAGGCGGGACCGCGCGGGCTCCTCCTACGAGCAGTACTTC. Protein sequence: CASRRDRAGSSYEQYF.